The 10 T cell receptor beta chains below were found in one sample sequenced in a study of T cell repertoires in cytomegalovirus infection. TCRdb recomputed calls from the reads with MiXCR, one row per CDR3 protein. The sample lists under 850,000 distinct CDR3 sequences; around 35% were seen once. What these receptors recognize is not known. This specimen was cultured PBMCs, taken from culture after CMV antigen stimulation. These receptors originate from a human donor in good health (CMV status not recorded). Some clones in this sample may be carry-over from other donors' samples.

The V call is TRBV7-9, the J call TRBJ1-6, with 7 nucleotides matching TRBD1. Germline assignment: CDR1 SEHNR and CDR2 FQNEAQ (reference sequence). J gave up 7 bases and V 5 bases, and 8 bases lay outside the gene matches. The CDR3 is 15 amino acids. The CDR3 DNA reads TGTGCCAGCAGCCTGAGGGGGCAGACGAATTCACCCCTCCACTTT. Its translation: CASSLRGQTNSPLHF. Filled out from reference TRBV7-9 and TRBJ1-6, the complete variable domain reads DTGVSQNPRHKITKRGQNVTFRCDPISEHNRLYWYRQTLGQGPEFLTYFQNEAQLEKSRLLSDRFSAERPKGSFSTLEIQRTEQGDSAMYLCASSLRGQTNSPLHFGNGTRLTVT.

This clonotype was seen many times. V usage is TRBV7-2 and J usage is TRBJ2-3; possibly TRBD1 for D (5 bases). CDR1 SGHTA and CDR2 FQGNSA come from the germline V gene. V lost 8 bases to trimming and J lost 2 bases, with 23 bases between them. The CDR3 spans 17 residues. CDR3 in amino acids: CASPPVGLGAVTDTQYF. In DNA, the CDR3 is TGTGCCAGCCCCCCGGTGGGCTTAGGGGCGGTCACAGATACGCAGTATTTT.

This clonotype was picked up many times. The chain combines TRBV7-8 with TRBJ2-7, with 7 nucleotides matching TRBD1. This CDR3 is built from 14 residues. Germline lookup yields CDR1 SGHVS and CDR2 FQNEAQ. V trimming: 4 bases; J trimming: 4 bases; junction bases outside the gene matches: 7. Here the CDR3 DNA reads TGTGCCAGCAGCTGGAGACAGGGTGGTTACGAGCAGTACTTC. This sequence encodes CASSWRQGGYEQYF.

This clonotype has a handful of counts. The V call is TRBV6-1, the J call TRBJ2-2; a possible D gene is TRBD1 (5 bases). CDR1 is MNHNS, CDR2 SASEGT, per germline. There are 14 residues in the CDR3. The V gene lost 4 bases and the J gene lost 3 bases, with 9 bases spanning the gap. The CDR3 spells CASSATAYTGELFF. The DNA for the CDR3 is TGTGCCAGCAGTGCGACAGCGTACACCGGGGAGCTGTTTTTT.

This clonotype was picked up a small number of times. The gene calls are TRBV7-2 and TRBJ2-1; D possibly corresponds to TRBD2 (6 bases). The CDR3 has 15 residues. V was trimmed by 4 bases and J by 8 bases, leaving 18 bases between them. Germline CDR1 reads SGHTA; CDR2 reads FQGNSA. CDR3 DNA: TGTGCCAGCAGCTCGGGACTGCGGGGTTACCATGAGCAGTTCTTC. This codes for CASSSGLRGYHEQFF.

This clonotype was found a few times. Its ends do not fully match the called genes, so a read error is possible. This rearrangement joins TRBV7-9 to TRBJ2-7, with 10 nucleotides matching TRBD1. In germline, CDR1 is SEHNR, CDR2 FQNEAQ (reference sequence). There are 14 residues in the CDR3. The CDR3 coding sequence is TGTGCCAGCAGCTTAGCGGGGGACAGGGGCCGGCAGTCCTTC. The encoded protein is CASSLAGDRGRQSF.

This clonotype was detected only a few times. In nucleotides, the CDR3 is TGTGCCAGTAGTATAGTTACGAACACTGAAGCTTTCTTT. Protein product: CASSIVTNTEAFF. The chain links TRBV19 to TRBJ1-1, with no clear D. From germline, CDR1 is LNHDA and CDR2 SQIVND (reference sequence). The CDR3 totals 13 residues. Between the trimmed V and J ends, which lost 1 base and 1 base, there was a span of 4 bases.

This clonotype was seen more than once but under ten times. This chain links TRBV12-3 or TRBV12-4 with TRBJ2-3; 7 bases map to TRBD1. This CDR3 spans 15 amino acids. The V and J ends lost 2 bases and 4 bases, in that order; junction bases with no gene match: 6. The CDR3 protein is CASSLRTGTPDTQYF. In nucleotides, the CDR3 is TGTGCCAGCAGTTTAAGGACAGGAACCCCAGATACGCAGTATTTT.

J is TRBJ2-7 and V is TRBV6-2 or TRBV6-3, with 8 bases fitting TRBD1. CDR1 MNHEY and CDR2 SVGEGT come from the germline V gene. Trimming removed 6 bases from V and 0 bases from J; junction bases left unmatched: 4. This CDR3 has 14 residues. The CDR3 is CASRRGQGSYEQYF. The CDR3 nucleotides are TGTGCCAGCAGACGTGGACAGGGCTCCTACGAGCAGTACTTC.

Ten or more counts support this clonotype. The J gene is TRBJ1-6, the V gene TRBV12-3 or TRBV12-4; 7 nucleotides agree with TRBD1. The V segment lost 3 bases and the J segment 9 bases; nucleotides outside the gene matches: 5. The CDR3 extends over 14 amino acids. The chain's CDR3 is CASSLYRGGSPLHF. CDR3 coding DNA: TGTGCCAGCAGTTTGTACAGGGGAGGTTCACCCCTCCACTTT.